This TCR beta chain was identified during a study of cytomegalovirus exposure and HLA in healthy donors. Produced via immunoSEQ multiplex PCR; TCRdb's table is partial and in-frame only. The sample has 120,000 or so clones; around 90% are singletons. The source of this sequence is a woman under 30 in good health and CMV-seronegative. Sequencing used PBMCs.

CDR3 loop: CASSLQATNYEQYF. The CDR3 DNA follows: TGTGCCAGCAGTTTACAAGCGACCAACTACGAGCAGTACTTC. V gene TRBV27 combines with J gene TRBJ2-5, with unresolved D. TRBJ2-7 matches the DNA end more closely, so the J call is doubtful. The CDR3 length is 14 residues. Germline CDR1 and CDR2: MNHEY and SMNVEV (reference sequence).